The 12 T cell receptor beta chains below all came from one sample that was sequenced in a study of CD8 T cells in ankylosing spondylitis. Findings and limits, study-wide: A motif of 8 or 9 highly homologous TCR beta variants was seen as apparently characteristic of ankylosing spondylitis blood.

TCRdb re-called the 5' RACE reads with MiXCR, one entry per CDR3 protein. Altogether more than 100,000 distinct CDR3 sequences are present, 15% to 20% being singletons, with the ten largest covering approximately 30%. Antigens for these TCRs are unknown. Sequences were obtained from blood, either unsorted or a sorted T cell fraction (not recorded which). Source of these receptors: a male donor with ankylosing spondylitis.

As DNA, the CDR3 is TGTGCCAGCAGCCCGACGTGGGGATGGGATGAGCAGTTCTTC. This translates into CASSPTWGWDEQFF. This sequence joins TRBV7-8 and TRBJ2-1; D call uncertain. V was cut by 5 bases and J by 8 bases, with 16 bases left in between. Germline CDR1 is SGHVS and CDR2 is FQNEAQ. The CDR3 contains 14 residues.

This sequence joins TRBV12-3 or TRBV12-4 and TRBJ2-2; 9 nucleotides align to TRBD2. The V gene end was trimmed by 4 bases and the J gene end by 4 bases; junction bases not matched to a gene: 7. This CDR3 spans 16 amino acids. The CDR3 loop reads CASSSPAGGSTGELFF. As DNA, the CDR3 is TGTGCCAGCAGTTCGCCAGCGGGAGGAAGCACCGGGGAGCTGTTTTTT.

The gene calls are TRBV28 and TRBJ2-5; 10 bases line up with TRBD2. The CDR3 has 17 residues. J gave up 1 base and V 7 bases, and 12 bases lay outside the gene matches. The germline V gene has CDR1 MDHEN and CDR2 SYDVKM. The CDR3 DNA reads as TGTGCCAGCACCGGATACGGACTAGCGGCCCTCCAAGAGACCCAGTACTTC. Amino acids: CASTGYGLAALQETQYF.

This chain connects TRBV27 to TRBJ1-1; D is unclear. This CDR3 has 14 amino acids. V was shortened by 6 bases and J by 5 bases, with 16 bases between the two germline ends. CDR1 and CDR2 (germline): MNHEY, SMNVEV (reference sequence). The CDR3 sequence is CASSLFHSRTEAFF. The CDR3 DNA reads TGTGCCAGCAGCTTGTTCCACTCACGGACTGAAGCTTTCTTT.

The chain couples TRBV30 to TRBJ2-7; D uncertain. V lost 6 bases and J 0 bases, leaving 12 bases between the germline ends. The V gene's germline CDR1 is GTSNPN and CDR2 SVGIG (reference sequence). CDR3 length: 13 amino acids. Here the CDR3 DNA reads TGTGCCTGTCTCTTTCCCAGCTCCTACGAGCAGTACTTC. The encoded protein is CACLFPSSYEQYF.

This clonotype was detected ten times or more. The rearrangement links TRBV12-3 or TRBV12-4 to TRBJ2-7, with TRBD1 matching 7 bases. Germline trimming cut 5 bases from V and 5 bases from J; bases unmatched to any gene: 3. CDR3 length: 12 amino acids. The CDR3 loop reads CASSRGGDEQYF. The CDR3 DNA is TGTGCCAGCAGTCGAGGGGGCGACGAGCAGTACTTC.

The rearrangement links TRBV2 to TRBJ2-1, with TRBD2 identical over 7 bases. CDR1 is SNHLY and CDR2 is FYNNEI in the germline V gene. J gave up 6 bases and V 2 bases, and 7 bases lay outside the gene matches. The CDR3 length is 15 residues. CDR3 residues: CASSEFGRGTNEQFF. The CDR3 DNA sequence: TGTGCCAGCAGTGAATTTGGGCGGGGGACCAATGAGCAGTTCTTC.

The table lists this clonotype with a few counts. J is TRBJ2-7 and V is TRBV20-1, with 11 bases aligning to TRBD2. Trimming at V came to 2 bases and at J to 1 base, leaving 4 bases not matched to a gene. This CDR3 is 15 amino acids long. Looked up from germline, CDR1 is DFQATT and CDR2 is SNEGSKA (reference sequence). This CDR3 is CSARRGTSGSYEQYF. CDR3 bases: TGCAGTGCTAGAAGAGGGACTAGCGGTTCCTACGAGCAGTACTTC.

The rearrangement links TRBV13 to TRBJ2-3; D might be TRBD2 (5 bases). The ends were cut back, 2 bases at V and 0 bases at J, with 12 bases in the middle. This CDR3 is built from 16 residues. CDR1 and CDR2 (germline): PRHDT, FYEKMQ (reference sequence). The CDR3 spells CASSLWGADSTDTQYF. In DNA, the CDR3 is TGTGCCAGCAGCTTATGGGGAGCAGATAGCACAGATACGCAGTATTTT.

V and J are TRBV20-1 and TRBJ2-7, with D tentatively TRBD2 (6 bases). This CDR3 has 12 residues. Per the germline V gene, CDR1 is DFQATT and CDR2 is SNEGSKA (reference sequence). Trimming removed 4 bases at V and 3 bases at J, with 10 bases between. This CDR3 is CSAKGTLYEQYF. CDR3 coding DNA: TGCAGTGCTAAAGGGACTCTCTACGAGCAGTACTTC.

This clonotype was seen only a few times. The chain employs TRBV27 and TRBJ1-2, with a possible D match to TRBD1 (5 bases). The V end was cut by 8 bases, the J end by 8 bases, with 12 bases between. The CDR3 contains 11 residues. Germline lookup yields CDR1 MNHEY and CDR2 SMNVEV (reference sequence). CDR3 in DNA: TGTGCCAGCGGGGGTGGCTGGGGCTACACCTTC. Encoded protein: CASGGGWGYTF.

V and J are TRBV7-2 and TRBJ1-1; D unclear. This CDR3 comprises 13 residues. Per germline, CDR1 SGHTA and CDR2 FQGNSA. Trimming removed 3 bases from V and 4 bases from J, with 9 bases in between. The CDR3 loop is CASSFGPATEAFF. In nucleotides, the CDR3 is TGTGCCAGCAGCTTTGGACCGGCCACTGAAGCTTTCTTT. Together with reference TRBV7-2 and TRBJ1-1, the CDR3 gives the full variable domain: GAGVSQSPSNKVTEKGKDVELRCDPISGHTALYWYRQSLGQGLEFLIYFQGNSAPDKSGLPSDRFSAERTGGSVSTLTIQRTQQEDSAVYLCASSFGPATEAFFGQGTRLTVV.